Listed below are T cell receptor beta chains from one sample, sequenced in a study of T cell responses to AZD1222 COVID-19 vaccine. The assay was immunoSEQ multiplex PCR, and TCRdb's table has in-frame clones only and misses some. The repertoire holds around 87,000 clones, with 80% to 90% as singletons. Sequencing was performed on peripheral blood, taken on day 0 of AZD1222 vaccination. All receptors derive from an adult in good health. CDR3s include the opening cysteine and the closing phenylalanine or tryptophan. Each record gives: clone size, D gene, J gene, V gene, CDR3 protein, CDR3 DNA. A D gene is named only where the DNA matches it firmly. The size of a clone is reported for some rows only, either as once, few or many, or as a class for expanded clones.

>.|.|TRBJ1-1|TRBV5-8
CASSLGGTDRAFF
TGTGCCAGCAGCTTGGGGGGCACGGATAGGGCTTTCTTT
>.|.|TRBJ1-1|TRBV12-3/TRBV12-4
CASRTTGTAAFF
TGTGCCAGCAGGACTACCGGGACCGCAGCTTTCTTT
>.|.|TRBJ1-2|TRBV29-1
CSVGLAADGGGYTF
TGCAGCGTTGGACTCGCGGCCGATGGAGGGGGCTACACCTTC
>.|TRBD1|TRBJ2-3|TRBV5-4
CASSQGTGGTDTQYF
TGTGCCAGCAGCCAGGGGACAGGGGGGACAGATACGCAGTATTTT
>.|.|TRBJ2-7|TRBV5-5
CASSYSAPYEQYF
TGTGCCAGCAGCTATTCCGCCCCCTACGAGCAGTACTTC
>.|.|TRBJ1-2|TRBV30
CAWSVDGVNYGYTF
TGTGCCTGGAGTGTGGATGGGGTTAACTATGGCTACACCTTC
>.|.|TRBJ1-4|TRBV10-1
CASSEQLAEKLFF
TGCGCCAGCAGTGAACAATTGGCTGAAAAACTGTTTTTT
>.|TRBD1|TRBJ2-7|TRBV28
CASRLTGGSYEQYF
TGTGCCAGCAGGCTTACAGGGGGCTCCTACGAGCAGTACTTC
>.|TRBD1|TRBJ2-7|TRBV19
CASSVAGTESYEQYF
TGTGCCAGTAGTGTTGCTGGGACAGAATCCTACGAGCAGTACTTC
>once|.|TRBJ1-6|TRBV5-1
CASRDFWSSGRGDNSPLHF
TGCGCCAGCAGGGATTTCTGGTCATCGGGCAGGGGAGATAATTCACCCCTCCACTTT
>.|.|TRBJ2-7|TRBV5-5
CASSSGTLREEQYF
TGTGCCAGCAGCTCCGGGACCCTTCGAGAAGAGCAGTACTTC
>.|TRBD2|TRBJ2-2|TRBV7-3
CASSLRTSGNTGELFF
TGTGCCAGCAGCTTAAGGACTAGCGGGAACACCGGGGAGCTGTTTTTT
>few|TRBD1|TRBJ1-6|TRBV11-2
CASSFDRAYNSPLHF
TGTGCCAGCAGCTTCGACAGGGCCTATAATTCACCCCTCCACTTT
>.|.|TRBJ2-7|TRBV7-2
CASSLQSTYEQYF
TGTGCCAGCAGCTTACAGTCCACCTACGAGCAGTACTTC
>.|TRBD2|TRBJ2-5|TRBV3-1/TRBV3-2
CASSQGTSGRQETQYF
TGTGCCAGCAGCCAGGGCACTAGCGGAAGGCAAGAGACCCAGTACTTC
>.|.|TRBJ2-1|TRBV20-1
CSASSAGRTGNEQFF
TGCAGTGCTAGTTCCGCGGGCCGAACCGGGAATGAGCAGTTCTTC
>once|.|TRBJ1-2|TRBV6-1
CASSDLGVYGYTF
TGTGCCAGCAGTGATCTAGGGGTCTATGGCTACACCTTC
>few|TRBD2|TRBJ2-4|TRBV4-1
CASSQGLAGGLAKNIQYF
TGCGCCAGCAGCCAAGGACTAGCGGGGGGGCTAGCCAAAAACATTCAGTACTTC
>.|.|TRBJ2-1|TRBV1
CTSSQDRQGAIYNEQFF
TGCACCAGCAGCCAAGACAGACAGGGGGCTATCTACAATGAGCAGTTCTTC
>.|.|TRBJ1-4|TRBV7-9
CASQREVLGEKLFF
TGTGCCAGCCAAAGAGAGGTGTTGGGGGAAAAACTGTTTTTT
>.|TRBD1|TRBJ1-1|TRBV19
CASSPGTGGMNTEAFF
TGTGCCAGTAGCCCCGGGACAGGGGGAATGAACACTGAAGCTTTCTTT
>once|.|TRBJ2-7|TRBV10-3
CAILDSQSYEQYF
TGTGCCATCTTGGACAGTCAGTCCTACGAGCAGTACTTC